A selection of T cell receptor beta chains follows, all from one sample in a study of blood T cells in healthy people across ages. TCRdb processed the 5' RACE reads anew with MiXCR; each CDR3 protein has one entry. Here the sample spans 700,000 or so distinct CDR3 sequences, around 41% being singletons. The sample consisted of blood. These receptors were collected from a man aged 80 or over in good health. Each CDR3 is given without its conserved first and last residue. Clone size, where shown, is once, few, many, or a class for clones that have expanded.

cdr3_aa cdr3_length clone_size v_call
ATSRGLAGAADTQY 14 . TRBV15
ASSAGQEKLF 10 . TRBV2
ATTAANTQY 9 few TRBV15
ASSYSRMTDRQETQY 15 . TRBV6-2/TRBV6-3
SARGPKNEQF 10 . TRBV20-1
ASSPTRKSGLSADTQY 16 . TRBV27
ASRDIPGEREIKNIQY 16 . TRBV2
ASSEEWGRVETQY 13 . TRBV7-2
ASSPGGQGYEQY 12 . TRBV4-3
SASRGGDQDGYT 12 . TRBV20-1
ASSFRTSRANEQF 13 few TRBV7-2
ASSDSPPGASTDTQY 15 few TRBV6-1
ASSQAGTAGPY 11 few TRBV3-1
ASSDWDRGMTEAF 13 . TRBV5-1
ASSRQAYGEMY 11 many TRBV4-3
ASSQGQGAHDEQY 13 few TRBV4-2
ASSQHISEGGSTDTQY 16 . TRBV4-2
ASSYGAGLEQF 11 few TRBV6-2/TRBV6-3
ASSQGTYPGQGRIEAF 16 few TRBV4-2
SAVTPGLAGGLIEY 14 few TRBV20-1
ASSDGQTASTDTQY 14 . TRBV7-2
ASSNREGTQY 10 few TRBV4-3
ASSLGTRGGSEKLF 14 few TRBV7-2
ASSLSQGDYEQY 12 . TRBV7-2
SARAGQGSNEQF 12 . TRBV20-1
ASSLEVAGGSGNEQF 15 . TRBV5-5
SAFSLGLGTDTQY 13 . TRBV29-1
ASSYGPPGEQY 11 . TRBV7-2
ASSQPSTDTQY 11 few TRBV3-1
AWSVGWKQF 9 . TRBV30
ASGRPTLGGELF 12 few TRBV2
ATWDRETEGYT 11 many TRBV6-5
ASSLIQGAHNEQF 13 few TRBV14
ASSQGPGLAFYEQY 14 few TRBV28
ASSSRDRAYDEQF 13 . TRBV7-8
ASSLGVSYGYT 11 . TRBV12-3/TRBV12-4
ASRYVPYEQY 10 once TRBV6-2/TRBV6-3
ASTTGVNGYT 10 . TRBV28
ASTPGGRFMNTEAF 14 once TRBV6-5
ASSQDLEGSSPLH 13 many TRBV3-1
ASSPGWGSAGELF 13 . TRBV5-1
ASSDLRGSYEQY 12 . TRBV28
SVDRAKNTQY 10 many TRBV29-1
ASSQFRATNEQF 12 few TRBV12-3/TRBV12-4
ASSTHTQY 8 . TRBV12-3/TRBV12-4
ASSLVLTGGLTDTQY 15 . TRBV5-4
ASSQGLASGNNEQF 14 once TRBV4-2
ASSAQLAGAAKNIQY 15 . TRBV2
ASSLLPSGGADTQY 14 many TRBV7-2
ANSSTKGNQPQH 12 . TRBV7-9
ASSVERGANVLT 12 . TRBV6-1
ASSSRFRGTRNEQF 14 few TRBV12-3/TRBV12-4
SARGYDTPRGTEAF 14 many TRBV20-1
ASSTGLAGHGTQY 13 . TRBV28
SASAHRGQSSYEQY 14 few TRBV20-1
ASRGGGEQY 9 many TRBV11-3
ASGMTGRSGTNVLT 14 . TRBV12-3/TRBV12-4
SARDAGVGHEQF 12 few TRBV20-1
ASSQWTSGGVDTQY 14 once TRBV5-1